This TCR beta chain was identified in a study of T cells in Graves' hyperthyroidism and ophthalmopathy. Study results and limitations: Most expanded thyroid clonotypes above 0.001 recurred in blood.

There were TCR beta CDR3 regions amplified from RNA transcripts. A set of HTBI primers served as the primers for a first-round RT-PCR of the TCR CDR3. TCRdb passed the multiplex PCR reads through MiXCR, listing each CDR3 protein once. The sample includes about 600,000 distinct CDR3 sequences, 12% to 15% seen only once; the top ten take about 6.6%. The V end was cut by 2 bases, the J end by 6 bases, with 10 bases between. This CDR3 contains 12 residues. CDR1 is GTSNPN, CDR2 SVGIG, per germline (reference sequence). This clonotype was counted ten times or more. The antigen remains unidentified. The chain employs TRBV30 and TRBJ1-2; D is perhaps TRBD1 (6 bases). Sequenced sample: blood. The receptor comes from a woman between 18 and 30 years old with Graves' ophthalmopathy. The DNA of the CDR3 is TGTGCCTGGAGTCAGGGGTGGGATGGCTACACCTTC. Translating it yields CAWSQGWDGYTF.